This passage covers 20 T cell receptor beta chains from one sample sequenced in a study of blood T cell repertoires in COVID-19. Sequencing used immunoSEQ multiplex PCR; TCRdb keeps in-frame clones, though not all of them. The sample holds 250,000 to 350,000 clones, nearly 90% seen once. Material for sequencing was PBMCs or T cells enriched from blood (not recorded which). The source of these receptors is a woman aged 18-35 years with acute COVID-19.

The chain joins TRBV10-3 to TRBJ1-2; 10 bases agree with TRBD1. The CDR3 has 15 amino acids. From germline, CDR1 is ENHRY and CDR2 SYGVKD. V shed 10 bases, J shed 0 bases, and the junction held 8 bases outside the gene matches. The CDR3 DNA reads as TGTGCCACCACGGCGGACAGGGGGTCTAACTATGGCTACACCTTC. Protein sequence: CATTADRGSNYGYTF.

CDR3 coding DNA: TGTGCCAGCAGCCCAGTTGGTGGCTTTGATTCACCCCTCCACTTT. This codes for CASSPVGGFDSPLHF. The chain recombines TRBV11-2 with TRBJ1-6, with no clear D. CDR1 is SGHAT and CDR2 is FQNNGV in the germline V gene. This CDR3 contains 15 residues. Trimming removed 5 bases from V and 8 bases from J, with 16 bases in between. The full variable domain, with the rest looked up from reference TRBV11-2 and TRBJ1-6, is EAGVAQSPRYKIIEKRQSVAFWCNPISGHATLYWYQQILGQGPKLLIQFQNNGVVDDSQLPKDRFSAERLKGVDSTLKIQPAKLEDSAVYLCASSPVGGFDSPLHFGNGTRLTVT.

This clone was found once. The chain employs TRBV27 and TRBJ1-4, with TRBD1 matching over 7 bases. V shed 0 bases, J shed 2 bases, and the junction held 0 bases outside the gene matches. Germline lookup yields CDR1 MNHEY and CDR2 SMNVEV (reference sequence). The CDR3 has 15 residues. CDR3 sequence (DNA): TGTGCCAGCAGTTTATCAGGGGGCACTAATGAAAAACTGTTTTTT. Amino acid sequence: CASSLSGGTNEKLFF.

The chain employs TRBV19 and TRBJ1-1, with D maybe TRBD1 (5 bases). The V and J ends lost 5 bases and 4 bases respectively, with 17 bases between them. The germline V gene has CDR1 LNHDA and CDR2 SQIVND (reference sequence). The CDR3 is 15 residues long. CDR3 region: CASSPLDKVVTEAFF. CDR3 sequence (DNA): TGTGCCAGTAGTCCCTTGGACAAGGTCGTCACTGAAGCTTTCTTT.

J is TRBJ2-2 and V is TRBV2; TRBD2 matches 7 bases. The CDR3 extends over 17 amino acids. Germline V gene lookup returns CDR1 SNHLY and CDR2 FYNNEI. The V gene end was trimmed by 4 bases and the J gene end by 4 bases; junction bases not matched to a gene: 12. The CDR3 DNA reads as TGTGCCAGCAGTGGAGGGAGCGCTAGCGGTTTCACCGGGGAGCTGTTTTTT. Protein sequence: CASSGGSASGFTGELFF. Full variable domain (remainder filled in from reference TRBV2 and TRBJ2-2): EPEVTQTPSHQVTQMGQEVILRCVPISNHLYFYWYRQILGQKVEFLVSFYNNEISEKSEIFDDQFSVERPDGSNFTLKIRSTKLEDSAMYFCASSGGSASGFTGELFFGEGSRLTVL.

The DNA of the CDR3 is TGTGCCAGTAGTGTGGGACTAGCCTCCTACAATGAGCAGTTCTTC. Its protein product is CASSVGLASYNEQFF. The rearrangement links TRBV19 to TRBJ2-1; 9 bases map to TRBD2. The V gene end was trimmed by 5 bases and the J gene end by 0 bases; junction bases not matched to a gene: 2. CDR1 is LNHDA and CDR2 is SQIVND in the germline V gene (reference sequence). This CDR3 region has 15 residues.

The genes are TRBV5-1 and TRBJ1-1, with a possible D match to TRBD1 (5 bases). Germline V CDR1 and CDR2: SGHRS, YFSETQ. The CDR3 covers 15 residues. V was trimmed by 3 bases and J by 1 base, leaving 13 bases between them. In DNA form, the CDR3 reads TGCGCCAGCAGCTCGGAGGGGACCCCGAACACTGAAGCTTTCTTT. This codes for CASSSEGTPNTEAFF.

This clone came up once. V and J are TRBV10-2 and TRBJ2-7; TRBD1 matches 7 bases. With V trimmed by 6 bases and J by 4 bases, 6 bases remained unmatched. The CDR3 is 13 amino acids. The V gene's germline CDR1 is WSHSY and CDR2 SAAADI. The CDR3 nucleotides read TGCGCCAGCAGAGACGGGACAGCTTACGAGCAGTACTTC. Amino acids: CASRDGTAYEQYF.

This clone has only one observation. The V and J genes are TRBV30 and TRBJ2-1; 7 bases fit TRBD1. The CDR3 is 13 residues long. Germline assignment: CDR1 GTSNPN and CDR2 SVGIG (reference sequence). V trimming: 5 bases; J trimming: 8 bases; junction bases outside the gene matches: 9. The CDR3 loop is CAWPPPGTDEQFF. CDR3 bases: TGTGCCTGGCCTCCGCCCGGGACAGATGAGCAGTTCTTC.

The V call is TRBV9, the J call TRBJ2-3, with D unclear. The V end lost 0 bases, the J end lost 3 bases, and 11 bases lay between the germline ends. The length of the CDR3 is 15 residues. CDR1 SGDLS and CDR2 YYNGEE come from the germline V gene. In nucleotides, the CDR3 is TGTGCCAGCAGCGTAGTTTCAGGCCGAACAGATACGCAGTATTTT. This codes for CASSVVSGRTDTQYF.

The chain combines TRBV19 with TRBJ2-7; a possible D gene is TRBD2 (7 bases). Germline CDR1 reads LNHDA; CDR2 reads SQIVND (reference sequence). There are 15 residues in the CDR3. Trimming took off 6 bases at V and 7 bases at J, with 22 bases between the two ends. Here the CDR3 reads CASSDFEGGRGEQYF. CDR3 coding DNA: TGTGCCAGTAGCGACTTTGAGGGGGGGCGCGGTGAGCAGTACTTC. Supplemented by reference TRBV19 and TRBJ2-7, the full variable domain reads DGGITQSPKYLFRKEGQNVTLSCEQNLNHDAMYWYRQDPGQGLRLIYYSQIVNDFQKGDIAEGYSVSREKKESFPLTVTSAQKNPTAFYLCASSDFEGGRGEQYFGPGTRLTVT.

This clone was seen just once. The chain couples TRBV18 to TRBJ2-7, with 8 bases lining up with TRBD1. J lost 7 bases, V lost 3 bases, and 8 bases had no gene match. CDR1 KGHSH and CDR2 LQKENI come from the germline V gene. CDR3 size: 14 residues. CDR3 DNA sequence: TGTGCCAGCTCACCTCGGACAGGGTTGAGGGAGCAGTACTTC. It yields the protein CASSPRTGLREQYF.

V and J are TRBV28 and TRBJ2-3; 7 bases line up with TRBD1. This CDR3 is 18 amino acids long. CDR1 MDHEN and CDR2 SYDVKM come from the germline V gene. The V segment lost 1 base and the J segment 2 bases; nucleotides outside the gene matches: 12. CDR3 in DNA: TGTGCCAGCAGTTTATCGTCTACTCAGGGGGACCTCACAGATACGCAGTATTTT. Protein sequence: CASSLSSTQGDLTDTQYF.

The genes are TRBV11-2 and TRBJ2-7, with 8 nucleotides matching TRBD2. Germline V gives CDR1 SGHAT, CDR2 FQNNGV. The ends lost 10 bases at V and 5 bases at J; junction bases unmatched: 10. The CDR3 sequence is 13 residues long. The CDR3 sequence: CATKRLREDEQYF. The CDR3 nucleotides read TGTGCCACCAAGCGGTTGCGGGAGGACGAGCAGTACTTC.

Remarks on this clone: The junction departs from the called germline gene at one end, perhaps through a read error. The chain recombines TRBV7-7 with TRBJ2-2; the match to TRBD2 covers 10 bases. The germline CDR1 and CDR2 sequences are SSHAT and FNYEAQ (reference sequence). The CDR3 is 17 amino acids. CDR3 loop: CASSPWTSGENTGELFF. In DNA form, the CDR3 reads TGTGCTAGCAGTCCCTGGACTAGCGGCGAGAACACCGGGGAGCTGTTTTTT.

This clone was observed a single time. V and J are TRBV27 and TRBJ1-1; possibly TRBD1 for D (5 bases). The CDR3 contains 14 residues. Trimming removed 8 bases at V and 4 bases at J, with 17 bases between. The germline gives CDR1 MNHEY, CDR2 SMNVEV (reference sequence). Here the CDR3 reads CASSLGAWGTEAFF. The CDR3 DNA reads TGTGCCAGCTCTCTAGGGGCCTGGGGCACTGAAGCTTTCTTT.

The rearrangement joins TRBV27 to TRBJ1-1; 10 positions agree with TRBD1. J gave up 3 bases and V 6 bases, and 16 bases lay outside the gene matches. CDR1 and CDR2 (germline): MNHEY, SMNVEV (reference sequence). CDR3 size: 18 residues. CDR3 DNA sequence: TGTGCCAGCAGAACCCTTGGAAAGACAGGGGGCGCCTACACTGAAGCTTTCTTT. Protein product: CASRTLGKTGGAYTEAFF.

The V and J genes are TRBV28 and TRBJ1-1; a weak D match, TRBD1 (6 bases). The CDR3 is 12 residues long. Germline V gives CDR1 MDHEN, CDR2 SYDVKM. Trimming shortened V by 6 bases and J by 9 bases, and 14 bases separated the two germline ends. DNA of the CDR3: TGTGCCAGCAGCCCACAGGGAATTCAAGCTTTCTTT. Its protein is CASSPQGIQAFF.

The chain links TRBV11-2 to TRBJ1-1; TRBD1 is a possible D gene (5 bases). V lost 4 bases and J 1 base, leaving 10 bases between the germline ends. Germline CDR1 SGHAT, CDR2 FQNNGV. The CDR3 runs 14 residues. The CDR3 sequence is CASSSAGGNTEAFF. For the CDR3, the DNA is TGTGCCAGCAGCTCCGCGGGGGGGAACACTGAAGCTTTCTTT.

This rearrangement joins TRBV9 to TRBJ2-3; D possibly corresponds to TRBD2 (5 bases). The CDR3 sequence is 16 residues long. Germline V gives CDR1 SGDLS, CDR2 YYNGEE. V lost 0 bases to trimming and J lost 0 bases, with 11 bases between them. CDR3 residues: CASSVADYLSTDTQYF. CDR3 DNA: TGTGCCAGCAGCGTAGCCGACTACCTAAGCACAGATACGCAGTATTTT.